Listed here are 22 T cell receptor beta chains from one sample, sequenced in a study of blood T cells in healthy people across ages. Together with a sample-barcoded 5' primer, a J-beta primer mix was included in a second PCR lasting about 7 to 11 cycles. TCRdb re-called the 5' RACE reads through MiXCR, storing one row per CDR3 protein. The table records 1.5 million to 2 million distinct CDR3 sequences, around 50% of them present only once. Input material: blood. These receptors came from a woman in her thirties or forties in good health.

This sequence joins TRBV5-6 and TRBJ2-1, with D possibly being TRBD1 or TRBD2 (6 bases each). In germline, CDR1 is SGHDT, CDR2 YYEEEE. V lost 4 bases and J 0 bases, leaving 14 bases between the germline ends. The CDR3 totals 16 residues. The CDR3 region is CASSNRRGSSYNEQFF. The CDR3 region has the DNA TGTGCCAGCAGCAACCGGAGGGGGAGCTCCTACAATGAGCAGTTCTTC.

This clonotype was detected a few times. The DNA for the CDR3 is TGTGCCAGCAGCACCGGGACTAGCGGGGGATGGTACCAAGAGACCCAGTACTTC. Amino acids: CASSTGTSGGWYQETQYF. The chain recombines TRBV6-1 with TRBJ2-5; 14 bases map to TRBD2. J lost 0 bases, V lost 6 bases, and 9 bases had no gene match. This CDR3 region has 18 residues. The germline CDR1 and CDR2 sequences are MNHNS and SASEGT.

This chain links TRBV2 with TRBJ2-7, with 9 positions matching TRBD1. This CDR3 has 15 residues. In germline, CDR1 is SNHLY, CDR2 FYNNEI. The J segment lost 2 bases and the V segment lost 11 bases, leaving 13 bases of the junction unmatched. The CDR3 is CAGHRDRAAPYEQYF. CDR3 nucleotide sequence: TGTGCCGGACACAGGGACAGGGCCGCTCCCTACGAGCAGTACTTC.

The V gene is TRBV15, the J gene TRBJ1-2; TRBD1 might be the D (5 bases). V was pared by 5 bases and J by 4 bases, with 20 bases between. Per the germline V gene, CDR1 is LNHNV and CDR2 is YYDKDF (reference sequence). This CDR3 has 16 residues. CDR3 sequence reads: CATSAPGPALFYGYTF. For the CDR3, the DNA is TGTGCCACCAGCGCACCGGGACCCGCATTATTCTATGGCTACACCTTC.

The chain links TRBV2 to TRBJ2-4; D is ambiguous. V was clipped by 3 bases and J by 9 bases, with 9 bases between them. CDR1 and CDR2 (germline): SNHLY, FYNNEI. This CDR3 has 12 residues. The CDR3 sequence is CASSDPWGIQYF. The CDR3, as DNA: TGTGCCAGCAGTGACCCATGGGGCATTCAGTACTTC.

V usage is TRBV4-1 and J usage is TRBJ2-7; 7 nucleotides match TRBD2. This CDR3 comprises 13 residues. After removal of 3 bases from V and 9 bases from J, the junction contained 8 bases not matched to a gene. Germline CDR1 reads MGHRA; CDR2 reads YSYEKL. The CDR3 bases are TGCGCCAGCAGCCAGGGGGGGTTTCCGGCGCAGTACTTC. It is translated as CASSQGGFPAQYF.

This clonotype was counted only a few times. The V call is TRBV7-9, the J call TRBJ2-1; TRBD2 matches 7 bases. CDR3 size: 17 residues. Looked up from germline, CDR1 is SEHNR and CDR2 is FQNEAQ (reference sequence). Losses at the gene ends were 3 bases for V and 8 bases for J; bases not matched to a gene: 16. Here the CDR3 reads CASSFGRADEGLDEQFF. The CDR3 DNA follows: TGTGCCAGCAGCTTTGGGAGGGCGGATGAAGGATTGGATGAGCAGTTCTTC.

J is TRBJ2-1 and V is TRBV5-1; 11 nucleotides line up with TRBD2. The germline V gene encodes CDR1 SGHRS and CDR2 YFSETQ. The CDR3 spans 18 residues. V was pared by 4 bases and J by 9 bases, with 18 bases of the junction left unmatched. The chain's CDR3 is CASSVTPSGGRPSSEQFF. The CDR3 DNA is TGCGCCAGCAGCGTGACGCCTAGCGGGGGGCGCCCAAGTAGTGAGCAGTTCTTC.

V is TRBV2 and J is TRBJ2-7; weak D call: TRBD2 (6 bases). The J call could be wrong; TRBJ2-5 is a better fit for the DNA end. The CDR3 is 16 amino acids. Germline assignment: CDR1 SNHLY and CDR2 FYNNEI. The CDR3 sequence: CASSEAGGVRGETQYF. The CDR3, as DNA: TGTGCCAGCAGTGAAGCCGGCGGGGTGCGCGGGGAGACCCAGTACTTC.

The rearrangement uses TRBV20-1 and TRBJ2-5; 9 bases fit TRBD1. The CDR3 is 13 amino acids. CDR1 is DFQATT and CDR2 is SNEGSKA in the germline V gene (reference sequence). In DNA, the CDR3 is TGCAGGCTAGGTTTCACCGGGACAGGGTGTCAGTACTTC. As protein: CRLGFTGTGCQYF.

The rearrangement links TRBV6-5 to TRBJ1-2; 10 nucleotides agree with TRBD1. Trimming cost V 4 bases and J 8 bases; bases outside gene matches: 10. Germline V CDR1 and CDR2: MNHEY, SVGAGI. The CDR3 length is 15 residues. The CDR3 DNA reads as TGTGCCAGCAGTTTCCTCGACAGGGGGCGAAAAGGCTACACCTTC. It codes for CASSFLDRGRKGYTF.

The rearrangement uses TRBV4-1 and TRBJ1-2, with 7 bases fitting TRBD1. The junction had 6 bases not matched to a gene; V was cut back by 3 bases and J by 2 bases. The CDR3 loop spans 15 amino acids. CDR1 and CDR2 (germline): MGHRA, YSYEKL. CDR3 DNA: TGCGCCAGCAGCCATACACAGGGGCAAAACTATGGCTACACCTTC. Amino acids: CASSHTQGQNYGYTF.

This chain links TRBV12-3 or TRBV12-4 with TRBJ1-5; TRBD1 aligns across 9 bases. With 5 bases clipped from V and 6 bases from J, the junction kept 8 bases outside the gene matches. This CDR3 has 15 amino acids. The CDR3 loop is CASSAGTGSVQPQHF. The CDR3 region has the DNA TGTGCCAGCAGTGCCGGGACAGGGTCGGTTCAGCCCCAGCATTTT.

This clonotype was detected many times. The chain joins TRBV29-1 to TRBJ2-6; D is perhaps TRBD1 (5 bases). Trimming pared 6 bases from V and 2 bases from J, leaving 14 bases between. The CDR3 sequence is 15 residues long. CDR1 is SQVTM, CDR2 ANQGSEA, per germline. The CDR3 DNA sequence: TGCAGCGTCGCCGCAGGGTTAGCTGGGGCCAACGTCCTGACTTTC. Its translation: CSVAAGLAGANVLTF.

The V call is TRBV7-2, the J call TRBJ2-1; the D gene is possibly TRBD1 (8 bases). The CDR3 consists of 16 residues. V was pared by 0 bases and J by 9 bases, with 18 bases between. Germline CDR1 and CDR2: SGHTA and FQGNSA. CDR3 sequence (DNA): TGTGCCAGCAGCTTAGCGCCGACAGGGGAGGGGGGTGAGCAGTTCTTC. Translation gives CASSLAPTGEGGEQFF.

The CDR3 spells CASSVTDSPAYEQYF. DNA for the CDR3: TGTGCCAGCAGTGTTACAGACAGCCCGGCCTACGAGCAGTACTTC. The chain links TRBV28 to TRBJ2-7; D is possibly TRBD1 (5 bases). The germline CDR1 and CDR2 sequences are MDHEN and SYDVKM. The CDR3 has 15 residues. The V end was cut by 5 bases, the J end by 2 bases, with 16 bases between.

The V gene is TRBV5-1, the J gene TRBJ2-5; D unclear. Deletions cut 4 bases from V and 3 bases from J, with 10 bases between. Germline V CDR1 and CDR2: SGHRS, YFSETQ. CDR3 length: 13 amino acids. The DNA for the CDR3 is TGCGCCAGCAGCCCTCGTGTAGAAGAGACCCAGTACTTC. It specifies CASSPRVEETQYF.

This clonotype has more than one count but fewer than ten. This rearrangement joins TRBV11-3 to TRBJ2-3; 10 bases fit TRBD1. The CDR3 has 15 amino acids. The V gene's germline CDR1 is SGHNT and CDR2 YENEEA. The V segment lost 8 bases and the J segment 1 base; nucleotides outside the gene matches: 6. CDR3 loop: CASGSGTGGTDTQYF. The CDR3 coding sequence is TGTGCCAGCGGGTCTGGGACAGGGGGCACAGATACGCAGTATTTT.

This clonotype was seen at least ten times. This rearrangement joins TRBV9 to TRBJ2-4; either TRBD1 or TRBD2 may supply D (6 bases each). V lost 4 bases to trimming and J lost 0 bases, with 14 bases between them. The germline CDR1 and CDR2 sequences are SGDLS and YYNGEE. CDR3 length: 16 residues. The CDR3 region has the DNA TGTGCCAGCAGCTCGAAGGGGGGCGAAGCCAAAAACATTCAGTACTTC. Encoded protein: CASSSKGGEAKNIQYF.

This rearrangement joins TRBV2 to TRBJ2-2; 11 nucleotides agree with TRBD1. The junction had 2 bases not matched to a gene; V was cut back by 7 bases and J by 4 bases. The germline CDR1 and CDR2 sequences are SNHLY and FYNNEI. The CDR3 spans 14 residues. The DNA of the CDR3 is TGTGCCAGCAAGGGGACAGGGGGCACCGGGGAGCTGTTTTTT. Protein product: CASKGTGGTGELFF. Filled out from reference TRBV2 and TRBJ2-2, the complete variable domain reads EPEVTQTPSHQVTQMGQEVILRCVPISNHLYFYWYRQILGQKVEFLVSFYNNEISEKSEIFDDQFSVERPDGSNFTLKIRSTKLEDSAMYFCASKGTGGTGELFFGEGSRLTVL.

V is TRBV7-2 and J is TRBJ1-2; 8 nucleotides match TRBD1. After removal of 6 bases from V and 6 bases from J, the junction contained 6 bases not matched to a gene. This CDR3 has 13 residues. Germline V CDR1 and CDR2: SGHTA, FQGNSA. The CDR3 loop reads CASRPTGGHGYTF. The CDR3 region has the DNA TGTGCCAGCAGGCCTACAGGGGGGCATGGCTACACCTTC.

The chain recombines TRBV7-6 with TRBJ2-1; the match to TRBD2 covers 10 bases. CDR1 and CDR2 (germline): SGHVS, FNYEAQ. V shed 5 bases, J shed 1 base, and the junction held 8 bases outside the gene matches. This CDR3 has 17 amino acids. CDR3 coding DNA: TGTGCCAGCAGCCCCGAGAGCGGGGGGGTTTCCTACAATGAGCAGTTCTTC. Amino acid sequence: CASSPESGGVSYNEQFF.